The clone carrying this TCR beta chain occurred a few times. The repertoire was sequenced with immunoSEQ multiplex PCR; TCRdb's copy has only in-frame clones and lacks some. The table shows roughly 98,000 clones, with approximately 95% occurring only once. V lost 6 bases to trimming and J lost 2 bases; unmatched junction nucleotides: 7. CDR1 and CDR2 from the germline V gene are KGHSH and LQKENI. This CDR3 region has 14 residues. The entry originates in a study of control samples from healthy donors and cancer patients. The chain links TRBV18 to TRBJ2-7, with 7 bases fitting TRBD1. Material: blood. The TCR sequence derives from a man between 18 and 29 years old in good health. Written as DNA, the CDR3 is TGTGCCAGCTCTCAAGGGACAGCCACCTACGAGCAGTACTTC. Translation gives CASSQGTATYEQYF.